This T cell receptor beta chain is drawn from a study of cytomegalovirus exposure and HLA in healthy donors. The CDR3 length is 12 residues. Germline V gene data show CDR1 as SNHLY and CDR2 as FYNNEI. With 60 Vbeta and 13 Jbeta primers, the PCR was carried out. Using immunoSEQ multiplex PCR, the repertoire was profiled, and TCRdb retains in-frame clones only, with some absent. The repertoire holds about 120,000 clones, with roughly 80% as singletons. This receptor was obtained from a man aged 50-59 years in good health and CMV-seronegative. Source material: PBMCs. The rearrangement links TRBV2 to TRBJ2-5; perhaps D is TRBD1 or TRBD2 (5 bases each). The end of the DNA aligns better with TRBJ2-7, so the J call may be wrong. In nucleotides, the CDR3 is TGTGCCAGCAGGGGGGACTCCTACGAGCAGTACTTC. This encodes CASRGDSYEQYF.